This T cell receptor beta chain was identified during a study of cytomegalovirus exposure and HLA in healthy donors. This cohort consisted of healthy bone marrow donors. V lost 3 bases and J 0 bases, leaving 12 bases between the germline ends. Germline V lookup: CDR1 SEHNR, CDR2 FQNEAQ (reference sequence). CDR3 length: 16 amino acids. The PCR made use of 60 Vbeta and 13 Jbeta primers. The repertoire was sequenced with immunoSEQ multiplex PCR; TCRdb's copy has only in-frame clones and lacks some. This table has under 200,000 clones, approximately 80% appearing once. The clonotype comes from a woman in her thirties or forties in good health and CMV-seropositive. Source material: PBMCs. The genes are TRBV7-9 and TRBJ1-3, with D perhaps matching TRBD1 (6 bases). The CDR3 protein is CASSLRTVRSGNTIYF. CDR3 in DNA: TGTGCCAGCAGCTTGCGGACAGTCCGCTCTGGAAACACCATATATTTT.